This TCR beta chain derives from a study of T cells in Graves' hyperthyroidism and ophthalmopathy. The authors took PBMCs from 8 to 10 ml fresh peripheral blood. Amplification targeted TCR beta CDR3 regions from RNA transcripts. First-round RT-PCR of the TCR CDR3 relied on the HTBI primer set. MiXCR was run by TCRdb on the multiplex PCR reads, yielding one entry per CDR3 protein. The data contain fewer than 350,000 distinct CDR3 sequences, roughly 20% of them seen just once; the ten biggest clones take up approximately 37%. Regarding the study as a whole: The model forecast ophthalmopathy, anticipating it by a median roughly 6.3 months before onset.

A remark on this clonotype: Antigen unknown.

Germline V gives CDR1 DFQATT, CDR2 SNEGSKA (reference sequence). Deletions cut 3 bases from V and 5 bases from J, with 14 bases between. The CDR3 contains 14 residues. Sequencing was done on a sample of blood. The rearrangement joins TRBV20-1 to TRBJ1-5; D remains unclear. This TCR came from a man aged 45-65 years with Graves' ophthalmopathy. The CDR3 spells CSARPGLRDQPQHF. The CDR3, as DNA: TGCAGTGCTAGGCCCGGGTTGAGGGATCAGCCCCAGCATTTT.